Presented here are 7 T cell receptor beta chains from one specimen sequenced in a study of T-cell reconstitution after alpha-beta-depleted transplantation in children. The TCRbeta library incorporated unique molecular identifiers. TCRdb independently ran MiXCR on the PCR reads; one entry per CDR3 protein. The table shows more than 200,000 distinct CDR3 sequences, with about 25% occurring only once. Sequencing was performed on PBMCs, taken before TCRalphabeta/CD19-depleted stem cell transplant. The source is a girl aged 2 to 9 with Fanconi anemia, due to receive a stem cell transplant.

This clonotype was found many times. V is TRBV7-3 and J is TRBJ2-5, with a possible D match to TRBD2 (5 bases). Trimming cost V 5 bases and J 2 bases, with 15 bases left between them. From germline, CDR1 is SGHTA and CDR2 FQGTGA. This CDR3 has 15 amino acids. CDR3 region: CASSPLVGGQETQYF. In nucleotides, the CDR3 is TGTGCCAGCAGCCCCCTCGTAGGAGGTCAAGAGACCCAGTACTTC.

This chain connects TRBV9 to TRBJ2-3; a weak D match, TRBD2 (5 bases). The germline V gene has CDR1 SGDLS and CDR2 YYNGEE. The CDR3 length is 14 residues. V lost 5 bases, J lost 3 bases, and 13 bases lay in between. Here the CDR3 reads CASRPAGETDTQYF. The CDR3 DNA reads TGTGCCAGCAGACCAGCTGGGGAGACAGATACGCAGTATTTT.

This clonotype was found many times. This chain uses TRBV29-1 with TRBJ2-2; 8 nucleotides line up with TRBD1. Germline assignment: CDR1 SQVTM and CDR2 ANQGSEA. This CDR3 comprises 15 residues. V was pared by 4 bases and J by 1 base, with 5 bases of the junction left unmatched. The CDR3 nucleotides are TGCAGCGTTGTTACAGGGGGATGGAACACCGGGGAGCTGTTTTTT. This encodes CSVVTGGWNTGELFF.

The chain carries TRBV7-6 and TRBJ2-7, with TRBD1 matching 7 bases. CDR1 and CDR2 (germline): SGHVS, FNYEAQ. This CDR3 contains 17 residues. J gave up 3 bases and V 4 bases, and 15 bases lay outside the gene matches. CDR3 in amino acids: CASSSHDRVQGGYEQYF. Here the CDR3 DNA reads TGTGCCAGCAGCTCCCACGACAGGGTCCAAGGCGGCTACGAGCAGTACTTC.

The CDR3 is CSAITGYSANYGYTF. The DNA for the CDR3 is TGCAGTGCTATTACAGGGTATTCCGCAAACTATGGCTACACCTTC. The genes are TRBV20-1 and TRBJ1-2, with a tentative D call TRBD1 (6 bases). CDR1 is DFQATT, CDR2 SNEGSKA, per germline (reference sequence). V lost 4 bases to trimming and J lost 2 bases, with 17 bases between them. The CDR3 is 15 amino acids.

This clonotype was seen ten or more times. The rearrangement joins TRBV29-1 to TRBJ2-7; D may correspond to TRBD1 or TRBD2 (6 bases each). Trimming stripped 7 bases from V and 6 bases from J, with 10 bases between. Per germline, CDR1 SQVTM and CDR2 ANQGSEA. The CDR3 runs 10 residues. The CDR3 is CSGGGGEQYF. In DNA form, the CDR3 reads TGCAGCGGAGGAGGGGGCGAGCAGTACTTC.

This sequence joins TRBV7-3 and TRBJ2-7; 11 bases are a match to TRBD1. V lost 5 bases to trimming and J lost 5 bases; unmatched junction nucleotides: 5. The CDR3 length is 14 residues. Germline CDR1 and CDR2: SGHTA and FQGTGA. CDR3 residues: CASSLGQGVHEQYF. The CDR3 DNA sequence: TGTGCCAGCAGCCTGGGACAGGGGGTCCACGAGCAGTACTTC.